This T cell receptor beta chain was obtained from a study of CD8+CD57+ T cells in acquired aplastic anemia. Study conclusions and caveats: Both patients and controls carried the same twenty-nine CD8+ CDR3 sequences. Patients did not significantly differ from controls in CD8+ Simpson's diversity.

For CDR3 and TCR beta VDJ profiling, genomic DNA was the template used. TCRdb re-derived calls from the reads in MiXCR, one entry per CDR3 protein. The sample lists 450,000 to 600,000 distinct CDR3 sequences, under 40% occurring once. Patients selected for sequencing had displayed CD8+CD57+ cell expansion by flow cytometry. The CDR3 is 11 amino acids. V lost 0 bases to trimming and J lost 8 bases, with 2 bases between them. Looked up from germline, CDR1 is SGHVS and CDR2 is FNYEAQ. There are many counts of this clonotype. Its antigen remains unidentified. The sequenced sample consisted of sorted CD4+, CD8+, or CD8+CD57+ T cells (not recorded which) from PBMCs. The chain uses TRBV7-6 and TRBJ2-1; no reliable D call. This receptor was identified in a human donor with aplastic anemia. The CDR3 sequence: CASSLADEQFF. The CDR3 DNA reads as TGTGCCAGCAGCTTAGCTGATGAGCAGTTCTTC.